This TCR beta chain was sequenced for a study of CD8+ T cells in alopecia areata. Study conclusions and caveats: Besides other cells, scalp samples also yield sequences of resident alphabeta T cells from normal skin.

Concerning this clone: As yet, its antigen is unknown.

Sorting separated CD4+ and CD8+ T cells out of PBMCs. Germline CDR1 is SGDLS and CDR2 is YYNGEE. V shed 3 bases and J 3 bases; nucleotides not matched to a gene: 8. The CDR3 spans 16 residues. Sequencing templates came from extracted RNA that was reverse transcribed into cDNA. Sequencing used immunoSEQ multiplex PCR; TCRdb keeps in-frame clones, though not all of them. In the table there are about 110,000 clones, approximately 50% of which are singletons. This receptor was taken from a human donor with alopecia areata. The chain combines TRBV9 with TRBJ2-1; 8 nucleotides agree with TRBD2. Material: NKG2D-low CD8+ T cells sorted from blood. CDR3 amino acids: CASSGATGGNYNEQFF. DNA for the CDR3: TGTGCCAGCAGCGGGGCCACGGGAGGGAACTACAATGAGCAGTTCTTC. The variable domain in full, completed from reference TRBV9 and TRBJ2-1, reads DSGVTQTPKHLITATGQRVTLRCSPRSGDLSVYWYQQSLDQGLQFLIQYYNGEERAKGNILERFSAQQFPDLHSELNLSSLELGDSALYFCASSGATGGNYNEQFFGPGTRLTVL.